These 22 T cell receptor beta chains share one sample of origin, sequenced in a study of cytomegalovirus exposure and HLA in healthy donors. Vbeta (60) and Jbeta (13) primers were used in the PCR. This table comes from immunoSEQ multiplex PCR, and its TCRdb copy is limited to in-frame clones, with some not included. The data contain 100,000 to 150,000 clones, roughly four fifths of them singletons. Sequencing input: PBMCs. These receptors originate from a woman between 45 and 65 years old in good health and CMV-seropositive.

The J gene is TRBJ2-5, the V gene TRBV10-1, with TRBD1 as a possible D gene (7 bases). The DNA end is more similar to TRBJ2-7, so the J call may be wrong. The CDR3 has 14 amino acids. The germline V gene encodes CDR1 WNHNN and CDR2 SYGVQD (reference sequence). CDR3 amino acids: CASSDRGDSYEQYF. The DNA of the CDR3 is TGCGCCAGCAGTGACAGGGGGGACTCCTACGAGCAGTACTTC.

The chain combines TRBV10-3 with TRBJ2-1; 11 nucleotides align to TRBD1. Germline V lookup: CDR1 ENHRY, CDR2 SYGVKD. There are 14 residues in the CDR3. With 6 bases clipped from V and 5 bases from J, the junction kept 3 bases outside the gene matches. The CDR3 sequence is CAISGQGAHNEQFF. The CDR3 region has the DNA TGTGCCATCAGCGGACAGGGGGCCCACAATGAGCAGTTCTTC.

The chain is built from TRBV7-2 and TRBJ2-5; 11 bases fit TRBD1. The CDR3 spans 15 residues. CDR1 is SGHTA, CDR2 FQGNSA, per germline. The ends lost 4 bases at V and 2 bases at J; junction bases unmatched: 3. The CDR3 coding sequence is TGTGCCAGCAGCTCCGGGACAGGGGGTCAAGAGACCCAGTACTTC. Amino acid sequence: CASSSGTGGQETQYF.

The V call is TRBV7-9, the J call TRBJ2-3; no clear D gene. This CDR3 spans 14 amino acids. Germline CDR1 is SEHNR and CDR2 is FQNEAQ (reference sequence). Trimming left V 4 bases short and J 5 bases short, with 13 bases between. The CDR3: CASSSGRSGDTQYF. Here the CDR3 DNA reads TGTGCCAGCAGCTCAGGCCGGTCCGGAGATACGCAGTATTTT.

This clone turned up a few times. The chain recombines TRBV5-1 with TRBJ2-3, with a weak D call TRBD2 (6 bases). The V gene lost 2 bases and the J gene lost 4 bases, with 11 bases spanning the gap. The CDR3 has 14 amino acids. The germline V gene encodes CDR1 SGHRS and CDR2 YFSETQ. The CDR3 nucleotides are TGCGCCAGCAGCTTATTCAGGGAGGCAGATACGCAGTATTTT. Its translation: CASSLFREADTQYF.

Here the CDR3 DNA reads TGTGCCAGCAGTTACTCGATGGGGAACAGGGTTGAGCAGTTCTTC. Protein: CASSYSMGNRVEQFF. The gene calls are TRBV6-5 and TRBJ2-1; D may be TRBD1 (6 bases). CDR1 is MNHEY and CDR2 is SVGAGI in the germline V gene. The CDR3 covers 15 residues. The V end was cut by 0 bases, the J end by 9 bases, with 15 bases between.

The chain employs TRBV14 and TRBJ2-3; 7 bases map to TRBD1. V was pared by 0 bases and J by 2 bases, with 8 bases of the junction left unmatched. This CDR3 has 17 amino acids. CDR1 and CDR2 (germline): SGHDN, FVKESK. The CDR3 protein is CASSQDLGQQHTDTQYF. The CDR3 bases are TGTGCCAGCAGCCAAGACCTGGGACAGCAACACACAGATACGCAGTATTTT.

V usage is TRBV19 and J usage is TRBJ2-1; 10 bases agree with TRBD2. The germline V gene encodes CDR1 LNHDA and CDR2 SQIVND (reference sequence). Trimming removed 5 bases from V and 7 bases from J; junction bases left unmatched: 11. This CDR3 has 16 amino acids. The CDR3 bases are TGTGCCAGTAGTTCGTTGGGACTAGCGATGGAAAATGAGCAGTTCTTC. Its translation: CASSSLGLAMENEQFF.

This clone has a single count. The chain uses TRBV5-5 and TRBJ2-1; D is perhaps TRBD1 (6 bases). Per germline, CDR1 SGHKS and CDR2 YYEKEE (reference sequence). The length of the CDR3 is 16 residues. Trimming took off 3 bases at V and 4 bases at J, with 17 bases between the two ends. The CDR3 region is CASSSTFGTHYNEQFF. The CDR3 coding sequence is TGTGCCAGCAGCTCCACTTTCGGGACACATTACAATGAGCAGTTCTTC.

This chain connects TRBV10-3 to TRBJ1-2; 12 nucleotides align to TRBD1. Germline CDR1 ENHRY, CDR2 SYGVKD. The V gene end was trimmed by 3 bases and the J gene end by 7 bases; junction bases not matched to a gene: 12. The CDR3 spans 17 residues. This CDR3 is CAISDNSWDRGLSGYTF. In nucleotides, the CDR3 is TGTGCCATCAGTGACAACTCCTGGGACAGGGGGCTGAGTGGCTACACCTTC.

The chain carries TRBV30 and TRBJ1-2, with D possibly matching TRBD1 (6 bases). This CDR3 has 15 amino acids. V was trimmed by 1 base and J by 0 bases, leaving 12 bases between them. Germline assignment: CDR1 GTSNPN and CDR2 SVGIG (reference sequence). The CDR3 here is CAWSAGQLANYGYTF. As DNA, the CDR3 is TGTGCCTGGAGTGCTGGACAGCTAGCTAACTATGGCTACACCTTC. Using reference TRBV30 and TRBJ1-2 for the parts outside the CDR3, the full variable domain is SQTIHQWPATLVQPVGSPLSLECTVEGTSNPNLYWYRQAAGRGLQLLFYSVGIGQISSEVPQNLSASRPQDRQFILSSKKLLLSDSGFYLCAWSAGQLANYGYTFGSGTRLTVV.

This chain uses TRBV5-6 with TRBJ2-2, with TRBD2 matching over 9 bases. There are 16 residues in the CDR3. V shed 1 base, J shed 6 bases, and the junction held 7 bases outside the gene matches. From germline, CDR1 is SGHDT and CDR2 YYEEEE. The CDR3 loop reads CASSLYGGGAPGELFF. The CDR3, as DNA: TGTGCCAGCAGCTTGTACGGCGGGGGGGCCCCCGGGGAGCTGTTTTTT. The entire variable domain, with the rest obtained from reference TRBV5-6 and TRBJ2-2, is as follows: DAGVTQSPTHLIKTRGQQVTLRCSPKSGHDTVSWYQQALGQGPQFIFQYYEEEERQRGNFPDRFSGHQFPNYSSELNVNALLLGDSALYLCASSLYGGGAPGELFFGEGSRLTVL.

This chain uses TRBV29-1 with TRBJ1-1, with a weak D call TRBD1 (5 bases). Trimming removed 4 bases from V and 1 base from J, with 10 bases in between. This CDR3 has 13 residues. Germline CDR1 is SQVTM and CDR2 is ANQGSEA. In DNA, the CDR3 is TGCAGCGTTGGTGGGGCCACGAACACTGAAGCTTTCTTT. Encoded protein: CSVGGATNTEAFF.

This clone was seen once. The V gene is TRBV21-1, the J gene TRBJ1-2; TRBD1, the table's D call, was not compared with the DNA. TRBV21-1 is an annotated pseudogene. This CDR3 spans 14 amino acids. The CDR3 loop reads CAILPGQGSDGYTF. CDR3 DNA sequence: TGTGCCATCCTTCCGGGACAGGGTTCGGATGGCTACACCTTC.

About this clone: Other DNA variants within this sample encode the same CDR3. This rearrangement joins TRBV19 to TRBJ2-1; possible D gene TRBD2, 5 bases. Trimming removed 6 bases from V and 5 bases from J, with 14 bases in between. This CDR3 has 14 amino acids. Germline V CDR1 and CDR2: LNHDA, SQIVND (reference sequence). CDR3 DNA: TGTGCCAGTAGGATCCAAGGCGGGCACAATGAGCAGTTCTTC. This translates into CASRIQGGHNEQFF.

The V and J genes are TRBV6-5 and TRBJ1-6, with a weak D call TRBD1 (6 bases). The V gene lost 2 bases and the J gene lost 8 bases, with 10 bases spanning the gap. This CDR3 region has 14 residues. The germline gives CDR1 MNHEY, CDR2 SVGAGI. The CDR3 reads CASSYETGYSPLHF. In DNA, the CDR3 is TGTGCCAGCAGTTACGAGACAGGTTATTCACCCCTCCACTTT.

The genes are TRBV28 and TRBJ1-6; the D is unclear. There are 15 residues in the CDR3. V gave up 6 bases and J gave up 2 bases, with 11 bases separating them. Germline values: CDR1 MDHEN, CDR2 SYDVKM. CDR3 amino acids: CASRPPEAYNSPLHF. CDR3 nucleotides: TGTGCCAGCAGGCCACCCGAGGCCTATAATTCACCCCTCCACTTT. The variable domain in full, completed from reference TRBV28 and TRBJ1-6, reads DVKVTQSSRYLVKRTGEKVFLECVQDMDHENMFWYRQDPGLGLRLIYFSYDVKMKEKGDIPEGYSVSREKKERFSLILESASTNQTSMYLCASRPPEAYNSPLHFGNGTRLTVT.

This clone has more than one count but fewer than ten. The genes are TRBV2 and TRBJ1-6; D perhaps matches TRBD1 (5 bases). Germline values: CDR1 SNHLY, CDR2 FYNNEI. Trimming removed 3 bases at V and 10 bases at J, with 16 bases between. The CDR3 length is 15 residues. CDR3 DNA sequence: TGTGCCAGCAGTGAGATCAAGGGACTTAGCTCACCCCTCCACTTT. Translating gives CASSEIKGLSSPLHF.

The chain employs TRBV27 and TRBJ1-1, with 7 bases matching TRBD1. The V gene's germline CDR1 is MNHEY and CDR2 SMNVEV (reference sequence). Losses at the gene ends were 5 bases for V and 5 bases for J; bases not matched to a gene: 11. The CDR3 totals 15 residues. CDR3 region: CASSGRQGRLTEAFF. CDR3 sequence (DNA): TGTGCCAGCAGTGGACGACAGGGTAGACTGACTGAAGCTTTCTTT.

The chain employs TRBV5-1 and TRBJ1-1; possible D gene TRBD1, 6 bases. The germline V gene has CDR1 SGHRS and CDR2 YFSETQ. With 2 bases removed from V and 0 bases from J, the gap between germline ends came to 20 bases. The CDR3 is 18 residues long. The CDR3 DNA follows: TGCGCCAGCAGCTTTCGGTTTGTAGCAGGGGCCCTGAACACTGAAGCTTTCTTT. Translation gives CASSFRFVAGALNTEAFF.

This chain connects TRBV19 to TRBJ2-1; the match to TRBD2 covers 10 bases. CDR3 length: 15 amino acids. Trimming took 7 bases from V and 4 from J; bases not matched to a gene: 7. Germline assignment: CDR1 LNHDA and CDR2 SQIVND (reference sequence). The CDR3 nucleotides read TGTGCCAGTACTGAAGCGGGGGGGCGATACAATGAGCAGTTCTTC. This translates into CASTEAGGRYNEQFF. Supplemented by reference TRBV19 and TRBJ2-1, the full variable domain reads DGGITQSPKYLFRKEGQNVTLSCEQNLNHDAMYWYRQDPGQGLRLIYYSQIVNDFQKGDIAEGYSVSREKKESFPLTVTSAQKNPTAFYLCASTEAGGRYNEQFFGPGTRLTVL.

The chain recombines TRBV7-7 with TRBJ1-5, with D perhaps TRBD1 (5 bases). This CDR3 is 16 amino acids long. Germline V gene sequence: CDR1 SSHAT, CDR2 FNYEAQ (reference sequence). Trimming took 1 base from V and 7 from J, leaving 17 bases between them. The CDR3 nucleotides are TGTGCCAGCAGCTTAGTGCGGGGGGTGGAGGGGCAGCCCCAGCATTTT. Amino acids: CASSLVRGVEGQPQHF.